This T cell receptor beta chain was documented in a study of blood T cell repertoires in COVID-19. Study at large: PBMCs, B-cell-depleted T cells, or T cells provided the cDNA or gDNA that made up the material.

This CDR3 has 16 amino acids. Participants, 18 to 89 years old, spanned around 25 US areas. Grouping used clinical history reported by participants in a survey and questionnaire. Two negative PCRs, clearance, or symptom resolution had been documented for recovered Cohort 3 donors. Assay: immunoSEQ multiplex PCR; the TCRdb copy retains only in-frame clones and omits some. This table holds some 490,000 clones, 80% to 90% found once. The sequenced material came from PBMCs or T cells enriched from blood (not recorded which). This TCR was recovered from a woman aged 55-69 years who had recovered from COVID-19. V usage is TRBV12-1 and J usage is TRBJ1-2; TRBD1 is the table's D call, not checked against the DNA. TRBV12-1 is a pseudogene segment. The CDR3: CASSSTRQPSNYGYTF. As DNA, the CDR3 is TGTGCCAGCAGCTCGACGAGACAGCCCAGTAACTATGGCTACACCTTC.